These T cell receptor beta chains were read from a single sample in a study of T cells after posttransplantation cyclophosphamide. Sequenced by immunoSEQ multiplex PCR; TCRdb stores in-frame clones only, minus some. Recorded here are roughly 45,000 clones, none singletons. Sequenced: PBMCs. The receptor set was obtained from a man aged 40-49 years in good health, CMV-negative, and a related stem cell transplant donor. The CDR3 runs from the conserved cysteine through the conserved F or W. D genes are given only for firm matches. Rows may omit the clone size; those that give it use once, few, many or a size class.

clone size	D gene	V gene	J gene	CDR3 protein	CDR3 DNA
many	-	TRBV5-1	TRBJ1-1	CASSDRSPLMGAFF	TGCGCCAGTTCCGACAGGTCCCCCCTAATGGGTGCTTTCTTT
many	-	TRBV28	TRBJ2-7	CASSKSFYEQYF	TGTGCCAGCAGTAAATCCTTCTACGAGCAGTACTTC
many	TRBD1	TRBV2	TRBJ2-7	CASGGNRDRTYEQYF	TGTGCCAGCGGAGGAAATCGGGACAGAACTTACGAGCAGTACTTC
many	-	TRBV30	TRBJ2-5	CAWSPPGGGPQETQYF	TGTGCCTGGAGTCCTCCCGGCGGGGGCCCGCAAGAGACCCAGTACTTC
few	-	TRBV6-5	TRBJ2-2	CASSYWGTTGELFF	TGTGCCAGCAGTTATTGGGGCACTACCGGGGAGCTGTTTTTT
many	-	TRBV9	TRBJ2-3	CASSVELRLSTDTQYF	TGTGCCAGCAGCGTAGAGTTGAGACTAAGCACAGATACGCAGTATTTT
many	TRBD2	TRBV5-1	TRBJ2-3	CASSAGLAGDSDTQYF	TGCGCCAGCAGCGCTGGACTAGCGGGAGATTCAGATACGCAGTATTTT
many	-	TRBV29-1	TRBJ2-3	CSVHRAQRGLDYTQYF	TGCAGCGTTCACCGGGCCCAGCGAGGACTGGATTATACGCAGTATTTT
many	TRBD2	TRBV5-4	TRBJ2-1	CASRSGLAGDNEQFF	TGTGCCAGCAGGTCGGGACTAGCGGGAGACAATGAGCAGTTCTTC
many	TRBD1	TRBV6-1	TRBJ2-1	CASSTPGQANEQFF	TGTGCCAGCAGCACCCCGGGACAGGCCAATGAGCAGTTCTTC
many	-	TRBV27	TRBJ2-3	CASSVGQTDTQYF	TGTGCCAGCAGTGTCGGACAAACAGATACGCAGTATTTT
many	-	TRBV9	TRBJ2-5	CASSVEGGPGETQYF	TGTGCCAGCAGCGTAGAGGGCGGGCCAGGAGAGACCCAGTACTTC
many	-	TRBV6-1	TRBJ1-1	CASTDWGTTEAFF	TGTGCCAGCACTGACTGGGGGACTACTGAAGCTTTCTTT
many	-	TRBV30	TRBJ2-7	CAWKPERESYEQYF	TGTGCCTGGAAGCCCGAGAGGGAAAGCTACGAGCAGTACTTC
many	TRBD1	TRBV28	TRBJ2-7	CASSPGTGDFHEQYF	TGTGCCAGCAGCCCCGGGACAGGGGATTTCCACGAGCAGTACTTC
many	TRBD2	TRBV10-3	TRBJ2-1	CAISDTSGSVSYNEQFF	TGTGCCATCAGTGATACTAGCGGGAGTGTATCCTACAATGAGCAGTTCTTC
many	TRBD1	TRBV7-2	TRBJ1-2	CASSLERSGGSGYTF	TGTGCCAGCAGCTTAGAGAGGTCAGGGGGATCTGGCTACACCTTC
many	TRBD1	TRBV9	TRBJ1-2	CASSGGAGTGGYTF	TGTGCCAGCAGCGGGGGGGCCGGGACAGGGGGCTACACCTTC
many	TRBD2	TRBV7-9	TRBJ2-1	CASSSIGTNHNEQFF	TGTGCCAGCAGCTCCATCGGGACTAACCACAATGAGCAGTTCTTC
many	TRBD1	TRBV5-5	TRBJ2-7	CASSSTGTGGNEQYF	TGTGCCAGCAGCTCCACCGGGACAGGGGGCAACGAGCAGTACTTC
many	TRBD2	TRBV28	TRBJ2-5	CASTPGLAGVGETQYF	TGTGCCAGCACCCCCGGACTAGCGGGAGTGGGAGAGACCCAGTACTTC
many	TRBD2	TRBV7-3	TRBJ2-1	CASSYLSGRPYNEQFF	TGTGCCAGCAGCTACCTGAGCGGGAGGCCCTACAATGAGCAGTTCTTC
many	TRBD1	TRBV30	TRBJ2-7	CAWSVRTGGYEQYF	TGTGCCTGGAGTGTGAGGACAGGTGGCTACGAGCAGTACTTC
-	TRBD2	TRBV7-2	TRBJ2-5	CASSFPTSGVGGTQYF	TGTGCCAGCAGCTTCCCGACTAGCGGGGTAGGAGGGACCCAGTACTTC
many	-	TRBV27	TRBJ1-2	CASSSNPDRHYGYTF	TGTGCCAGCAGTTCAAATCCAGACAGGCACTATGGCTACACCTTC
many	-	TRBV30	TRBJ2-7	CAYRALTYEQYF	TGTGCCTACAGGGCTCTGACCTACGAGCAGTACTTC
few	-	TRBV6-5	TRBJ1-1	CASSYTPRRTEAFF	TGTGCCAGCAGTTACACACCCCGGCGGACTGAAGCTTTCTTT
many	-	TRBV15	TRBJ1-5	CATSLDSYLFWNQPQHF	TGTGCCACCAGCCTTGACAGCTACCTCTTTTGGAATCAGCCCCAGCATTTT
few	TRBD1	TRBV5-8	TRBJ2-7	CASSLGTGGYEQYF	TGTGCCAGCAGCTTGGGGACAGGGGGCTACGAGCAGTACTTC
many	-	TRBV27	TRBJ1-1	CASSLTRSRLTGEAFF	TGTGCCAGCAGTTTAACCCGATCGCGGCTTACAGGGGAAGCTTTCTTT
many	TRBD1	TRBV7-3	TRBJ2-2	CASSSYGDRELTGELFF	TGTGCCAGCAGCTCCTATGGGGACAGGGAACTTACCGGGGAGCTGTTTTTT
few	TRBD2	TRBV6-5	TRBJ2-7	CASSYSGSTYEQYF	TGTGCCAGCAGTTACAGCGGGAGTACATACGAGCAGTACTTC
many	-	TRBV7-9	TRBJ1-4	CASSLGQGNEKLFF	TGTGCCAGCAGCTTAGGGCAGGGGAATGAAAAACTGTTTTTT